The 30 T cell receptor beta chains below come from one sample, sequenced in a study of blood T cell repertoires in COVID-19. Some clones are missing from TCRdb's copy, which holds only in-frame ones; the method was immunoSEQ multiplex PCR. The table lists fewer than 45,000 clones, over 75% of them singletons, with over 1% in the top ten. The sample was peripheral blood. Receptors originate from a woman aged 35 to 49 with acute or convalescent COVID-19.

This rearrangement joins TRBV7-6 to TRBJ2-1; D is perhaps TRBD2 (7 bases). CDR1 and CDR2 from the germline V gene are SGHVS and FNYEAQ. V dropped 1 base and J dropped 6 bases, with 16 bases sitting between them. The CDR3 length is 16 residues. The CDR3 sequence is CASSLGIGGGSNEQFF. The CDR3, as DNA: TGTGCCAGCAGCTTAGGGATAGGGGGAGGGAGCAATGAGCAGTTCTTC.

The gene calls are TRBV27 and TRBJ2-3, with TRBD2 as a possible D gene (5 bases). The germline gives CDR1 MNHEY, CDR2 SMNVEV (reference sequence). This CDR3 comprises 15 residues. V was pared by 7 bases and J by 1 base, with 15 bases between. The CDR3 here is CASTPTGIRTDTQYF. The CDR3 DNA is TGTGCCAGCACCCCGACCGGGATTCGCACAGATACGCAGTATTTT.

The chain has TRBV9 and TRBJ1-1; weak D call: TRBD1 (5 bases). This CDR3 is built from 14 residues. In germline, CDR1 is SGDLS, CDR2 YYNGEE. V lost 4 bases and J lost 2, with 12 bases in between. The CDR3 nucleotides are TGTGCCAGCAGCCCCCGACAGTCCAACACTGAAGCTTTCTTT. Protein product: CASSPRQSNTEAFF.

V and J are TRBV28 and TRBJ1-1; 8 positions match TRBD1. CDR1 and CDR2 from the germline V gene are MDHEN and SYDVKM. The length of the CDR3 is 15 residues. V lost 5 bases, J lost 4 bases, and 9 bases stayed unmatched. The CDR3 DNA is TGTGCCAGCAGTCCCGCGGACAGGGAGGTCACTGAAGCTTTCTTT. Translated: CASSPADREVTEAFF.

This chain joins TRBV5-4 and TRBJ2-1; D is perhaps TRBD1 (6 bases). The CDR3 is made up of 13 amino acids. Trimming stripped 4 bases from V and 10 bases from J, with 15 bases between. CDR1 and CDR2 from the germline V gene are SGHNT and YYREEE (reference sequence). In DNA form, the CDR3 reads TGTGCCAGCAGCGCCCAGGGGCCCGGGGAGCAGTTCTTC. The encoded protein is CASSAQGPGEQFF.

The rearrangement joins TRBV29-1 to TRBJ1-6; D might be TRBD1 (5 bases). CDR3 length: 15 residues. The V gene lost 6 bases and the J gene lost 5 bases, with 17 bases spanning the gap. Germline V gene data show CDR1 as SQVTM and CDR2 as ANQGSEA. The DNA of the CDR3 is TGCAGCGTCCCCTCTGGTCCAGGGAATAATTCACCCCTCCACTTT. The encoded protein is CSVPSGPGNNSPLHF.

The chain has TRBV28 and TRBJ2-3; 12 bases match TRBD2. V gave up 5 bases and J gave up 6 bases; unmatched junction bases: 12. This CDR3 comprises 17 residues. Germline V gives CDR1 MDHEN, CDR2 SYDVKM. This CDR3 is CASSLSPTSGGRDTQYF. In nucleotides, the CDR3 is TGTGCCAGCAGTCTGAGCCCCACTAGCGGGGGGAGGGATACGCAGTATTTT.

This chain connects TRBV7-3 to TRBJ2-5; D might be TRBD2 (6 bases). This CDR3 comprises 17 residues. V lost 7 bases and J lost 0, with 21 bases in between. Looked up from germline, CDR1 is SGHTA and CDR2 is FQGTGA. The DNA of the CDR3 is TGTGCCAGCACCACCCCATGGGGGGAACGGTACCAAGAGACCCAGTACTTC. This codes for CASTTPWGERYQETQYF.

V gene TRBV7-6 combines with J gene TRBJ1-1, with a weak D call TRBD1 (6 bases). This CDR3 is 13 amino acids long. Germline loops: CDR1 SGHVS, CDR2 FNYEAQ. The V and J ends lost 3 bases and 1 base respectively, with 6 bases between them. CDR3: CASSLDRNTEAFF. The CDR3 bases are TGTGCCAGCAGCTTGGACAGGAACACTGAAGCTTTCTTT.

The chain carries TRBV7-3 and TRBJ2-5, with 7 bases that match TRBD2. Unmatched junction bases numbered 5, after V lost 2 bases and J lost 2 bases. Germline values: CDR1 SGHTA, CDR2 FQGTGA. This CDR3 comprises 15 residues. The CDR3 reads CASSLGAGVQETQYF. DNA of the CDR3: TGTGCCAGCAGCTTAGGGGCGGGGGTTCAAGAGACCCAGTACTTC.

This rearrangement joins TRBV6-5 to TRBJ2-2; D uncertain. The CDR3 sequence is 15 residues long. V lost 5 bases and J 3 bases, leaving 13 bases between the germline ends. Germline V gives CDR1 MNHEY, CDR2 SVGAGI. The CDR3 DNA is TGTGCCAGCAGTCGAACGTCCGCGTACACCGGGGAGCTGTTTTTT. This encodes CASSRTSAYTGELFF.

This chain uses TRBV6-5 with TRBJ2-7; TRBD1 matches 8 bases. Per germline, CDR1 MNHEY and CDR2 SVGAGI. The CDR3 runs to 15 residues. Trimming removed 0 bases from V and 3 bases from J; junction bases left unmatched: 4. The CDR3: CASSYSRQGLYEQYF. The CDR3 coding sequence is TGTGCCAGCAGTTACTCGAGACAGGGGCTCTACGAGCAGTACTTC.

J is TRBJ1-6 and V is TRBV28; D remains ambiguous. This CDR3 is built from 20 residues. Trimming shortened V by 1 base and J by 2 bases, and 21 bases separated the two germline ends. In germline, CDR1 is MDHEN, CDR2 SYDVKM. Written as DNA, the CDR3 is TGTGCCAGCAGTTTATCCCCCTTGTCGGGTATCAGCGCCTATAATTCACCCCTCCACTTT. Translated: CASSLSPLSGISAYNSPLHF. Full variable domain (remainder filled in from reference TRBV28 and TRBJ1-6): DVKVTQSSRYLVKRTGEKVFLECVQDMDHENMFWYRQDPGLGLRLIYFSYDVKMKEKGDIPEGYSVSREKKERFSLILESASTNQTSMYLCASSLSPLSGISAYNSPLHFGNGTRLTVT.

This clone was counted a single time. The chain has TRBV5-1 and TRBJ1-5; D is possibly TRBD1 (5 bases). CDR3 length: 15 amino acids. V lost 0 bases to trimming and J lost 0 bases, with 7 bases between them. Germline CDR1 is SGHRS and CDR2 is YFSETQ. DNA for the CDR3: TGCGCCAGCAGCTTGGGGACACCTAGCAATCAGCCCCAGCATTTT. Translating gives CASSLGTPSNQPQHF.

The CDR3 spells CASGGNRASSGYTF. CDR3 in DNA: TGTGCCAGCGGCGGAAACAGGGCTTCTTCTGGCTACACCTTC. The chain employs TRBV28 and TRBJ1-2; D may be TRBD1 (6 bases). The V gene's germline CDR1 is MDHEN and CDR2 SYDVKM. This CDR3 region has 14 residues. Trimming left V 8 bases short and J 7 bases short, with 20 bases between.

The gene calls are TRBV28 and TRBJ1-1; D gene uncertain. The V gene's germline CDR1 is MDHEN and CDR2 SYDVKM. Trimming removed 1 base from V and 4 bases from J, with 10 bases in between. The CDR3 has 14 residues. DNA for the CDR3: TGTGCCAGCAGTTTATCGGTCGGGATCACTGAAGCTTTCTTT. This sequence encodes CASSLSVGITEAFF.

This chain links TRBV28 with TRBJ1-5, with D uncertain. This CDR3 has 16 residues. Germline assignment: CDR1 MDHEN and CDR2 SYDVKM. Trimming cost V 2 bases and J 4 bases, with 15 bases left between them. In DNA, the CDR3 is TGTGCCAGCAGTTTACCCGCCCCGAGCCTTAATCAGCCCCAGCATTTT. Translated, it gives CASSLPAPSLNQPQHF. The full variable domain, in which reference TRBV28 and TRBJ1-5 provide the parts outside the CDR3, is DVKVTQSSRYLVKRTGEKVFLECVQDMDHENMFWYRQDPGLGLRLIYFSYDVKMKEKGDIPEGYSVSREKKERFSLILESASTNQTSMYLCASSLPAPSLNQPQHFGDGTRLSIL.

This clone came up a few times. The rearrangement uses TRBV6-1 and TRBJ1-1; possible D gene TRBD1, 6 bases. V lost 4 bases and J lost 3, with 18 bases in between. Germline CDR1 is MNHNS and CDR2 is SASEGT. The CDR3 consists of 16 residues. Written as DNA, the CDR3 is TGTGCCAGCAGTGGCAGCGACAGGCCCGGGGACACTGAAGCTTTCTTT. Translating gives CASSGSDRPGDTEAFF.

The chain is built from TRBV19 and TRBJ1-1; D remains ambiguous. V lost 5 bases, J lost 1 base, and 11 bases lay in between. Germline CDR1 LNHDA, CDR2 SQIVND (reference sequence). The CDR3 consists of 14 residues. The CDR3: CASSVGRGNTEAFF. Written as DNA, the CDR3 is TGTGCCAGTAGTGTCGGACGGGGGAACACTGAAGCTTTCTTT.

The rearrangement links TRBV15 to TRBJ1-4; D possibly corresponds to TRBD1 (6 bases). Trimming stripped 9 bases from V and 0 bases from J, with 11 bases between. Germline CDR1 is LNHNV and CDR2 is YYDKDF (reference sequence). The CDR3 has 14 residues. The CDR3 region is CATNTGTTNEKLFF. In DNA, the CDR3 is TGTGCCACAAATACAGGGACAACTAATGAAAAACTGTTTTTT.

This chain uses TRBV10-2 with TRBJ1-5; 7 bases match TRBD1. The CDR3 loop spans 14 amino acids. The V segment lost 10 bases and the J segment 2 bases; nucleotides outside the gene matches: 8. Germline CDR1 WSHSY, CDR2 SAAADI. In DNA, the CDR3 is TGCGCCACTACGACAGGGTCGGGCAATCAGCCCCAGCATTTT. Its protein is CATTTGSGNQPQHF.

The CDR3 protein is CAIMGDRQFSEQYF. The CDR3 DNA sequence: TGTGCCATCATGGGGGACAGGCAGTTCAGCGAGCAGTACTTC. The chain recombines TRBV10-3 with TRBJ2-7, with 8 bases matching TRBD1. This CDR3 spans 14 amino acids. Trimming cost V 7 bases and J 6 bases; bases outside gene matches: 11. CDR1 is ENHRY, CDR2 SYGVKD, per germline.

The chain recombines TRBV3-1 (or the pseudogene TRBV3-2) with TRBJ2-2, with a tentative D call TRBD2 (6 bases). There are 15 residues in the CDR3. Germline CDR1 is LGHDT and CDR2 is YNNKEL (reference sequence). Trimming stripped 6 bases from V and 3 bases from J, with 14 bases between. CDR3 DNA: TGTGCCAGCAGTTGGGGGTTAGCGGACACCGGGGAGCTGTTTTTT. Protein sequence: CASSWGLADTGELFF.

In this sample, this clone turned up a few times. The CDR3 protein is CASTVNYGYTF. The CDR3 DNA is TGTGCCAGCACCGTCAACTATGGCTACACCTTC. The chain employs TRBV6-5 and TRBJ1-2; D uncertain. Germline values: CDR1 MNHEY, CDR2 SVGAGI. Between the trimmed V and J ends, which lost 7 bases and 2 bases, there was a span of 5 bases. This CDR3 has 11 residues.

The chain recombines TRBV30 with TRBJ1-2; no clear D. The CDR3 sequence is 12 residues long. Germline-derived CDR1 and CDR2 are GTSNPN and SVGIG (reference sequence). Trimming cost V 8 bases and J 4 bases, with 14 bases left between them. The CDR3 region has the DNA TGTGCCGGCCTCCGGGGAACCTATGGCTACACCTTC. Translation gives CAGLRGTYGYTF.

The genes are TRBV19 and TRBJ2-5; TRBD1 might be the D (5 bases). Per germline, CDR1 LNHDA and CDR2 SQIVND (reference sequence). This CDR3 comprises 15 residues. V was shortened by 3 bases and J by 3 bases, with 14 bases between the two germline ends. CDR3 DNA: TGTGCCAGTAGTATCCGGTGGGGCACAAAAGAGACCCAGTACTTC. This codes for CASSIRWGTKETQYF.

The V call is TRBV11-2, the J call TRBJ2-5; 9 nucleotides agree with TRBD2. CDR1 SGHAT and CDR2 FQNNGV come from the germline V gene. This CDR3 comprises 17 residues. J lost 0 bases, V lost 6 bases, and 11 bases had no gene match. The CDR3 reads CASSSGVAGGYQETQYF. The CDR3 DNA follows: TGTGCCAGCAGTTCCGGTGTGGCGGGAGGGTACCAAGAGACCCAGTACTTC.

V and J are TRBV5-1 and TRBJ1-2; tentatively, D is TRBD1 (5 bases). The CDR3 totals 14 residues. With 3 bases removed from V and 5 bases from J, the gap between germline ends came to 14 bases. The germline V gene has CDR1 SGHRS and CDR2 YFSETQ. The CDR3 protein is CASSSPREAYGYTF. The CDR3 region has the DNA TGCGCCAGCAGCTCGCCCAGGGAAGCTTATGGCTACACCTTC.

The gene calls are TRBV5-8 and TRBJ2-5, with 10 bases aligning to TRBD2. V gave up 0 bases and J gave up 2 bases; unmatched junction bases: 1. The CDR3 has 15 residues. Germline V gene lookup returns CDR1 SGHTS and CDR2 YDEGEE. Written as DNA, the CDR3 is TGTGCCAGCAGCTTGGCTAGCGGGAGTCAAGAGACCCAGTACTTC. This translates into CASSLASGSQETQYF.

The CDR3 region is CASSLTSGRAKYYEQYF. CDR3 in DNA: TGTGCCAGCAGCTTGACTAGCGGGAGGGCCAAATACTACGAGCAGTACTTC. J is TRBJ2-7 and V is TRBV5-8; 13 nucleotides match TRBD2. CDR3 length: 17 amino acids. Germline values: CDR1 SGHTS, CDR2 YDEGEE. The V and J ends lost 1 base and 3 bases, in that order; junction bases with no gene match: 7.